This T cell receptor beta chain was observed in a study of beta chain features in type 1 diabetes. Regarding the study as a whole: For Type 1 diabetes patients, all four CD4+ subsets carried TCRB CDR3s that were moderately but significantly shorter.

Sequencing targeted expressed TCRB transcripts, as all isolated RNA had been reverse transcribed. This table comes from immunoSEQ multiplex PCR, and its TCRdb copy is limited to in-frame clones, with some not included. The profile shows hundreds of thousands of clones, about an eighth of them singletons. The germline V gene has CDR1 SGHVS and CDR2 FQNEAQ. The CDR3 has 13 residues. Trimming shortened V by 1 base and J by 10 bases, and 11 bases separated the two germline ends. About this clone: What it binds is not known.

The genes are TRBV7-8 and TRBJ2-1; perhaps TRBD2 as D (5 bases). The clonotype was recovered from a man aged 18 to 30 with type 1 diabetes. The sequenced material came from naive CD4+ T cells from blood. DNA of the CDR3: TGTGCCAGCAGCTTAGGTGAGCGAGGGGAGCAGTTCTTC. Its protein is CASSLGERGEQFF.